The TCR beta chain under discussion was sequenced for a study of T cell repertoires in cytomegalovirus infection. Study-wide context: Use of recently identified HLA-C-restricted and well-studied HLA-B-restricted CMV epitopes was part of the study. It can be stated that public TCR beta signatures indicated CMV infection as well as a matching HLA type.

As for this clonotype: Its cognate antigen is unknown.

Study observations and caveats: There were carriers of CMV plus the relevant HLA, and cumulative public TCR beta family frequency identified them. CMV-specific TCR beta clonotypes restricted by HLA-C were the ones dominating the ex vivo response.

TCRdb re-called the reads through MiXCR, storing one row per CDR3 protein. The table lists approximately 470,000 distinct CDR3 sequences, about 39% of them singletons, with about two fifths in the top ten. CDR1 is SGHVS, CDR2 FNYEAQ, per germline. The V gene lost 5 bases and the J gene lost 1 base, with 8 bases spanning the gap. The CDR3 consists of 13 residues. The specimen was cultured PBMCs, collected from culture after CMV antigen stimulation. This chain connects TRBV7-6 to TRBJ1-1; D gene unclear. This receptor was identified in a human donor in good health (CMV status not recorded). Some clones in this sample may be carry-over from other donors' samples. CDR3 region: CASSPIGNTEAFF. CDR3 bases: TGTGCCAGCAGCCCCATTGGGAACACTGAAGCTTTCTTT.